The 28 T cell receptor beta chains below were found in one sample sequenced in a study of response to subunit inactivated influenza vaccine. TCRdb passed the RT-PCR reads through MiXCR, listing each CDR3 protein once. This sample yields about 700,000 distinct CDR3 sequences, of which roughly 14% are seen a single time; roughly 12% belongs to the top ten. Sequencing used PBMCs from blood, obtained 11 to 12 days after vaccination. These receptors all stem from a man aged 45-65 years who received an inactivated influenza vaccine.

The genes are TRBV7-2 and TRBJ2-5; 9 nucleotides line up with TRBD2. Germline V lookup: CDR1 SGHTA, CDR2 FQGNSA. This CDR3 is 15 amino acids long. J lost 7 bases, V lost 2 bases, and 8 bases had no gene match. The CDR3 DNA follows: TGTGCCAGCAGCTTAAAAGCGGGAGGCCTTGGGACCCAGTACTTC. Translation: CASSLKAGGLGTQYF.

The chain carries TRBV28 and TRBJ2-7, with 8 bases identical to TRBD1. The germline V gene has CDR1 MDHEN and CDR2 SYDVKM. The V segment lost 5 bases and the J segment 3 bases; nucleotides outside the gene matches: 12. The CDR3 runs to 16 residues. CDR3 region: CASSRSPRQGNYEQYF. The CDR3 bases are TGTGCCAGCAGTCGCTCCCCCAGACAGGGGAACTACGAGCAGTACTTC.

For the CDR3, the DNA is TGTGCCAGCAGTTACCCTCGGACAGGTATCAACTATGGCTACACCTTC. Translated, it gives CASSYPRTGINYGYTF. This rearrangement joins TRBV6-2 or TRBV6-3 to TRBJ1-2; TRBD1 matches 7 bases. Germline loops: CDR1 MNHEY, CDR2 SVGEGT. The CDR3 covers 16 residues. J gave up 2 bases and V 2 bases, and 8 bases lay outside the gene matches.

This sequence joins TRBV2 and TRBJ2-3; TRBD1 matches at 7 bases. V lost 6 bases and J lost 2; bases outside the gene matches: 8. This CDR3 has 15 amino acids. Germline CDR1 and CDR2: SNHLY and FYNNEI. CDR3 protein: CASSKNRGTTDTQYF. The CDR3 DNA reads TGTGCCAGCAGCAAGAACAGGGGCACCACAGATACGCAGTATTTT. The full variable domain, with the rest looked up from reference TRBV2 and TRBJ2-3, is EPEVTQTPSHQVTQMGQEVILRCVPISNHLYFYWYRQILGQKVEFLVSFYNNEISEKSEIFDDQFSVERPDGSNFTLKIRSTKLEDSAMYFCASSKNRGTTDTQYFGPGTRLTVL.

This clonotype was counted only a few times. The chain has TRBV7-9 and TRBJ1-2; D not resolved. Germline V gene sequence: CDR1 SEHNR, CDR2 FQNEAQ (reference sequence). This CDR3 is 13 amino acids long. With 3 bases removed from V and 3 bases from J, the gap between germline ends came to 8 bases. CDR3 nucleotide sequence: TGTGCCAGCAGCTTCCGGGCAGACTATGGCTACACCTTC. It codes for CASSFRADYGYTF.

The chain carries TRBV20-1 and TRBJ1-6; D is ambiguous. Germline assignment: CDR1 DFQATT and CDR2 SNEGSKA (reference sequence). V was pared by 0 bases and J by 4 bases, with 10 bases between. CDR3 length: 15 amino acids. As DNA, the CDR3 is TGCAGTGCTAGAGAGGTTGGCAGTTATAATTCACCCCTCCACTTT. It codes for CSAREVGSYNSPLHF.

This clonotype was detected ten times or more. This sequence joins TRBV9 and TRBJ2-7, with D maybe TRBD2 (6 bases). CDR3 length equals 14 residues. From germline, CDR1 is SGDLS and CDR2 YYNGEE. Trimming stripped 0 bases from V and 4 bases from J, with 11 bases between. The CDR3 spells CASSVGPGSYEQYF. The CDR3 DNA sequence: TGTGCCAGCAGCGTAGGCCCCGGGAGTTACGAGCAGTACTTC.

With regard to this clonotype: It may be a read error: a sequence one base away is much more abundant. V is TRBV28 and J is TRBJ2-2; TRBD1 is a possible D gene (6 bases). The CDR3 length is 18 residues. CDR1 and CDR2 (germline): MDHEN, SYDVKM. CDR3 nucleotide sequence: TGTGACAGCAGCCGGAGTGGGATGGGGGCGACCAACACCGGGGAGCTGTTTTTT. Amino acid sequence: CDSSRSGMGATNTGELFF.

CDR3 loop: CSAVSGGTYYNEQFF. Written as DNA, the CDR3 is TGCAGTGCTGTTAGCGGGGGGACGTACTACAATGAGCAGTTCTTC. The gene calls are TRBV20-1 and TRBJ2-1, with 10 bases lining up with TRBD2. Germline V CDR1 and CDR2: DFQATT, SNEGSKA (reference sequence). CDR3 size: 15 residues. Trimming at V came to 5 bases and at J to 3 bases, leaving 7 bases not matched to a gene.

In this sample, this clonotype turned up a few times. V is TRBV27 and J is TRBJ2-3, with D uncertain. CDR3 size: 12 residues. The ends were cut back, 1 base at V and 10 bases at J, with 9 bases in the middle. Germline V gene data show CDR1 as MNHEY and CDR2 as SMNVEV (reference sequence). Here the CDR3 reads CASSLYARPQYF. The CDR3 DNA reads TGTGCCAGCAGTTTATACGCAAGGCCGCAGTATTTT.

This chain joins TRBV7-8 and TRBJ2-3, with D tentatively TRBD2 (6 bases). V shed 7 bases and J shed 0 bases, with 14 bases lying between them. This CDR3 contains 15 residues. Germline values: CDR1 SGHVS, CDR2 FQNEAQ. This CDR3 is CASTPRGSSTDTQYF. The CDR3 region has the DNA TGTGCCAGCACCCCACGGGGGTCTAGCACAGATACGCAGTATTTT.

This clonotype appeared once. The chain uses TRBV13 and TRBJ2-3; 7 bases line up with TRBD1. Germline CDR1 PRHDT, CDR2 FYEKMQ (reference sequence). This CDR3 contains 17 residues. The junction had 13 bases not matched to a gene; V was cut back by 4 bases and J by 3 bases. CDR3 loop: CASSYPTGNFSTDTQYF. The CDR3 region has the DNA TGTGCCAGCAGCTACCCGACAGGGAATTTTTCAACAGATACGCAGTATTTT.

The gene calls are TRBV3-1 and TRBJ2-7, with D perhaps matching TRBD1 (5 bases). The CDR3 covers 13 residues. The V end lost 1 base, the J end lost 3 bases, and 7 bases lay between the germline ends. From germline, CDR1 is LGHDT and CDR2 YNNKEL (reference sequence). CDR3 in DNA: TGTGCCAGCAGCCAAGGGGGCCTCTACGAGCAGTACTTC. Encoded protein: CASSQGGLYEQYF.

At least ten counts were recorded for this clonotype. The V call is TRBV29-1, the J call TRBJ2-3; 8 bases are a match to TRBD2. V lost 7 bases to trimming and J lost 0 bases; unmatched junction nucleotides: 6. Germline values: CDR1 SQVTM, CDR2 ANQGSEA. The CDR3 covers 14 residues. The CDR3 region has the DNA TGCAGCGCGATACTAGCGGAAAGCACAGATACGCAGTATTTT. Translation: CSAILAESTDTQYF.

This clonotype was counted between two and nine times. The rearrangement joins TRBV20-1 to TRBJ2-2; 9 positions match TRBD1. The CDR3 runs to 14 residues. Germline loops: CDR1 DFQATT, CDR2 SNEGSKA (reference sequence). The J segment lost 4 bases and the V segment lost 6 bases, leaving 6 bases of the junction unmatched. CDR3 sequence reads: CSAVDRGGTGELFF. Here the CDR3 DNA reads TGCAGTGCCGTGGACAGGGGAGGCACCGGGGAGCTGTTTTTT.

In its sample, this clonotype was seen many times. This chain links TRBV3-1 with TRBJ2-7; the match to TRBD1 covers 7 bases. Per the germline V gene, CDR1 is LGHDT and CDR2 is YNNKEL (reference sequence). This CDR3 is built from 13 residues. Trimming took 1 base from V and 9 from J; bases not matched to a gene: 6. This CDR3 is CASSQVGQPRQYF. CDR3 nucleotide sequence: TGTGCCAGCAGCCAAGTGGGACAGCCCAGGCAGTACTTC.

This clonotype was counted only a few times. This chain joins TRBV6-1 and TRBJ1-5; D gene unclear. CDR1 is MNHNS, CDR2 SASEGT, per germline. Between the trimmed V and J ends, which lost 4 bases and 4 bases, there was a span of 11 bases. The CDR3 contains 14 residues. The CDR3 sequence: CASSGKRENQPQHF. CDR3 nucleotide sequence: TGTGCCAGCAGTGGCAAAAGAGAAAATCAGCCCCAGCATTTT.

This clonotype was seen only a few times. The CDR3 protein is CASSASQRENEQYF. The CDR3 nucleotides are TGTGCCAGCAGCGCTTCTCAGCGGGAGAACGAGCAGTACTTC. The rearrangement uses TRBV9 and TRBJ2-7; 8 bases agree with TRBD2. With V trimmed by 3 bases and J by 5 bases, 7 bases remained unmatched. The germline CDR1 and CDR2 sequences are SGDLS and YYNGEE. This CDR3 has 14 amino acids.

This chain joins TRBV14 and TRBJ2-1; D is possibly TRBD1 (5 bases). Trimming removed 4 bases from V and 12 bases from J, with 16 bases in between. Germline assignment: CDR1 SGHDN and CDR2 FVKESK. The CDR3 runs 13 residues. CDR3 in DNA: TGTGCCAGCAGCCCCCTGGGGCCCGGCCTGCAGTTCTTC. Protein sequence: CASSPLGPGLQFF.

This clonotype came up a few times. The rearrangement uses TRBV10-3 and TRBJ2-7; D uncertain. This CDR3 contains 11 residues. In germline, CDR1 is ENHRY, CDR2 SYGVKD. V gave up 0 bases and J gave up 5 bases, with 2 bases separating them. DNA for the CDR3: TGTGCCATCAGTGAGTCCGACGAGCAGTACTTC. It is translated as CAISESDEQYF.

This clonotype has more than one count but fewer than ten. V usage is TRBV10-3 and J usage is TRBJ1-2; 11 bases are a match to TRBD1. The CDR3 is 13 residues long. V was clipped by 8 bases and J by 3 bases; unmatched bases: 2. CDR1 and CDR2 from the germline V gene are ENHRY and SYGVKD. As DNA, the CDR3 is TGTGCCATCGGGGGACAGGGGGACTATGGCTACACCTTC. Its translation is CAIGGQGDYGYTF.

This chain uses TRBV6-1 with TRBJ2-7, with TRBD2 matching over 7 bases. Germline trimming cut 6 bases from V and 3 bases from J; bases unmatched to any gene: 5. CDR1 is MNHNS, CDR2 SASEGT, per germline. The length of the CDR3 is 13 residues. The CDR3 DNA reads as TGTGCCAGCAGCCTGACTAGCTACTACGAGCAGTACTTC. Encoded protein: CASSLTSYYEQYF.

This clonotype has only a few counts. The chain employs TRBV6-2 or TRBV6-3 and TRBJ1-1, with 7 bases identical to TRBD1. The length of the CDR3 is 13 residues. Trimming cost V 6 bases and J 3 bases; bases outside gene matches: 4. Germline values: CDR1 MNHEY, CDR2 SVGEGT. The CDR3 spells CASRYTGDTEAFF. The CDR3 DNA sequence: TGTGCCAGCAGATATACAGGGGACACTGAAGCTTTCTTT.

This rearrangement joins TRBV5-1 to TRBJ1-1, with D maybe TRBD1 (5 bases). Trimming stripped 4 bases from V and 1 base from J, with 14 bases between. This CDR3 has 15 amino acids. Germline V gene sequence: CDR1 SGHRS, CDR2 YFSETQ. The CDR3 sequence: CASSPRQTQNTEAFF. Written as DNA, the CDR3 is TGCGCCAGCAGCCCACGACAGACCCAGAACACTGAAGCTTTCTTT.

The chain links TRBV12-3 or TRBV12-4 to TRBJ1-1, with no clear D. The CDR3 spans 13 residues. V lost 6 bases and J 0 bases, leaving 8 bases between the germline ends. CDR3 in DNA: TGTGCCAGCAGACAAAACCTGAACACTGAAGCTTTCTTT. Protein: CASRQNLNTEAFF.

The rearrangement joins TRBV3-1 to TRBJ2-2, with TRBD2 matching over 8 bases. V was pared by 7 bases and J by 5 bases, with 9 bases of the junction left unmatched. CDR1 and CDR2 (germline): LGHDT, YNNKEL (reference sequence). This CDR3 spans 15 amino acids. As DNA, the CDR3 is TGTGCCAGCATCTCCCGGGAGGGGAGGACCGGGGAGCTGTTTTTT. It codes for CASISREGRTGELFF.

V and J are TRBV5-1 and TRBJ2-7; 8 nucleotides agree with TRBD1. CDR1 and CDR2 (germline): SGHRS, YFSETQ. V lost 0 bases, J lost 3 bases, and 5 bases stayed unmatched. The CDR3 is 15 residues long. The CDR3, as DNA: TGCGCCAGCAGCTTGGGGACTGACAGGGGCTACGAGCAGTACTTC. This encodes CASSLGTDRGYEQYF.

CDR3 in amino acids: CASSLADSRNTEAFF. For the CDR3, the DNA is TGTGCCAGCAGCTTGGCGGACTCGAGGAACACTGAAGCTTTCTTT. The chain joins TRBV11-1 to TRBJ1-1, with no clear D. V was trimmed by 3 bases and J by 1 base, leaving 12 bases between them. Per germline, CDR1 SGHAT and CDR2 FQDESV (reference sequence). CDR3 length equals 15 residues.